This T cell receptor (beta chain) was captured in a study of blood T cell repertoires in COVID-19. At the level of the study: Samples representing acute and convalescent COVID-19 were sourced from the United States, Italy and Spain. PBMCs, B-cell-depleted T cells, or T cells were the source of the cDNA or gDNA that made up the material.

Only in-frame clones appear in the TCRdb table, and some are missing; sequencing was by immunoSEQ multiplex PCR. The sample carries about 130,000 clones, around 81% recorded once. This receptor was identified in a man in his forties with active or convalescent COVID-19. The sequenced sample was peripheral blood.

CDR3 in amino acids: CASKAQSSYEQYF. In nucleotides, the CDR3 is TGTGCCAGCAAAGCACAGAGCTCCTACGAGCAGTACTTC. The genes are TRBV2 and TRBJ2-7; no definite D call. The ends were cut back, 7 bases at V and 0 bases at J, with 10 bases in the middle. Germline V gene lookup returns CDR1 SNHLY and CDR2 FYNNEI. This CDR3 has 13 amino acids.